The clone carrying this T cell receptor (beta chain) occurred many times. This specimen comes from a study of T-cell reconstitution after alpha-beta-depleted transplantation in children. The ends were cut back, 5 bases at V and 10 bases at J, with 10 bases in the middle. In germline, CDR1 is SEHNR, CDR2 FQNEAQ (reference sequence). This CDR3 region has 11 residues. TCRbeta library preparation incorporated unique molecular identifiers. A single record per CDR3 protein comes from TCRdb applying MiXCR to the PCR reads. The sample yields about 240,000 distinct CDR3 sequences, around 12% seen once. Sequenced material: PBMCs from the stem cell graft donor, taken from the stem cell graft. The receptor's source is a human donor who donated a stem cell graft to a child with acute lymphoblastic leukemia. This chain joins TRBV7-9 and TRBJ2-3; no definite D call. Written as DNA, the CDR3 is TGTGCCAGCAGCGGTGCCCCATCGCAGTATTTT. Translation: CASSGAPSQYF.